The 10 T cell receptor beta chains below come from one sample, sequenced in a study of PD-1 blockade in classical Hodgkin lymphoma. Following autologous stem cell transplantation, relapse occurred in every patient, and exposure to brentuximab vedotin varied. Assay used: immunoSEQ multiplex PCR; TCRdb lists only in-frame clones, some missing. The sample holds 90,000 to 130,000 clones; 80% to 90% are singletons and the top ten take roughly 21%. Sequencing used peripheral blood mononuclear cells (PBMCs), obtained before the second cycle of nivolumab. The source is a human donor with classical Hodgkin lymphoma.

Comment on this clone: Its ends do not fully match the called genes, so a read error is possible. V gene TRBV7-6 combines with J gene TRBJ1-1, with 8 bases matching TRBD1. The CDR3 runs to 13 residues. Germline loops: CDR1 SGHVS, CDR2 FNYEAQ. CDR3 loop: CASSLDPDRVLVF. Here the CDR3 DNA reads TGTGCCAGCAGCTTAGATCCGGACAGGGTTCTTGTCTTT.

The chain couples TRBV5-4 to TRBJ2-2; the D gene could be TRBD1 or TRBD2 (6 bases each). Per the germline V gene, CDR1 is SGHNT and CDR2 is YYREEE (reference sequence). This CDR3 contains 15 residues. Deletions cut 4 bases from V and 0 bases from J, with 10 bases between. This CDR3 reads CASSLGGANTGELFF. The DNA for the CDR3 is TGTGCCAGCAGCCTCGGGGGCGCGAACACCGGGGAGCTGTTTTTT.

The gene calls are TRBV4-1 and TRBJ2-1, with 8 bases matching TRBD2. Germline values: CDR1 MGHRA, CDR2 YSYEKL. V shed 0 bases and J 10 bases; nucleotides not matched to a gene: 14. The CDR3 covers 17 residues. This CDR3 is CASSQDLGEVSGTEQFF. The CDR3 DNA sequence: TGCGCCAGCAGCCAAGATCTAGGGGAGGTTAGCGGGACAGAGCAGTTCTTC.

The genes are TRBV7-9 and TRBJ1-1; D remains ambiguous. The V end was cut by 2 bases, the J end by 3 bases, with 16 bases between. Germline loops: CDR1 SEHNR, CDR2 FQNEAQ (reference sequence). The CDR3 runs 16 residues. The CDR3 spells CASSLMGWGDHTEAFF. In DNA, the CDR3 is TGTGCCAGCAGCTTAATGGGTTGGGGTGATCACACTGAAGCTTTCTTT.

Here the CDR3 DNA reads TGTGCCAGCAGTTACGATGGACTAGCGGTATACAATGAGCAGTTCTTC. Translated: CASSYDGLAVYNEQFF. The rearrangement links TRBV6-6 to TRBJ2-1; 10 bases fit TRBD2. Looked up from germline, CDR1 is MNHNY and CDR2 is SVGAGI (reference sequence). The CDR3 length is 16 residues. Trimming cost V 2 bases and J 4 bases; bases outside gene matches: 5.

The V gene is TRBV6-5, the J gene TRBJ1-2; TRBD1 matches at 9 bases. Per germline, CDR1 MNHEY and CDR2 SVGAGI. V trimming: 7 bases; J trimming: 1 base; junction bases outside the gene matches: 7. The CDR3 has 15 residues. The chain's CDR3 is CASTPGTGNNYGYTF. CDR3 DNA: TGTGCCAGCACCCCCGGGACAGGGAATAACTATGGCTACACCTTC.

This chain uses TRBV7-9 with TRBJ2-5; the match to TRBD2 covers 10 bases. Germline loops: CDR1 SEHNR, CDR2 FQNEAQ (reference sequence). The CDR3 runs 16 residues. Trimming at V came to 4 bases and at J to 5 bases, leaving 10 bases not matched to a gene. The CDR3 region is CASSSGLAEGRETQYF. CDR3 nucleotide sequence: TGTGCCAGCAGCTCCGGACTAGCGGAGGGGCGGGAGACCCAGTACTTC.

A word on this clone: This specimen includes other DNA sequences encoding the same CDR3. The chain has TRBV4-3 and TRBJ2-7; possibly TRBD1 or TRBD2 for D (6 bases each). CDR1 is LGHNA, CDR2 YSLEER, per germline. The V end lost 4 bases, the J end lost 7 bases, and 26 bases lay between the germline ends. The CDR3 spans 17 residues. The CDR3: CASSRAPGSQGGQEQYF. The CDR3 nucleotides read TGCGCCAGCAGCCGCGCACCCGGTTCACAGGGAGGTCAGGAGCAGTACTTC.

The CDR3 is CASSPGLVRSYNEQFF. Here the CDR3 DNA reads TGTGCCAGCTCCCCGGGACTAGTACGCTCCTACAATGAGCAGTTCTTC. This chain connects TRBV13 to TRBJ2-1, with 8 bases that match TRBD2. The germline gives CDR1 PRHDT, CDR2 FYEKMQ (reference sequence). The trim removed 8 bases at V and 0 bases at J, leaving 9 bases unmatched. The CDR3 length is 16 residues. The full variable domain, its missing parts supplied by reference TRBV13 and TRBJ2-1, is AAGVIQSPRHLIKEKRETATLKCYPIPRHDTVYWYQQGPGQDPQFLISFYEKMQSDKGSIPDRFSAQQFSDYHSELNMSSLELGDSALYFCASSPGLVRSYNEQFFGPGTRLTVL.

J is TRBJ1-1 and V is TRBV15; D is unresolved. CDR3 length: 17 amino acids. CDR1 and CDR2 (germline): LNHNV, YYDKDF (reference sequence). The ends were cut back, 1 base at V and 3 bases at J, with 18 bases in the middle. The CDR3 DNA is TGTGCCACCAGCAGAGGCCCCCAAGGTAGGTCTGACACTGAAGCTTTCTTT. This encodes CATSRGPQGRSDTEAFF.